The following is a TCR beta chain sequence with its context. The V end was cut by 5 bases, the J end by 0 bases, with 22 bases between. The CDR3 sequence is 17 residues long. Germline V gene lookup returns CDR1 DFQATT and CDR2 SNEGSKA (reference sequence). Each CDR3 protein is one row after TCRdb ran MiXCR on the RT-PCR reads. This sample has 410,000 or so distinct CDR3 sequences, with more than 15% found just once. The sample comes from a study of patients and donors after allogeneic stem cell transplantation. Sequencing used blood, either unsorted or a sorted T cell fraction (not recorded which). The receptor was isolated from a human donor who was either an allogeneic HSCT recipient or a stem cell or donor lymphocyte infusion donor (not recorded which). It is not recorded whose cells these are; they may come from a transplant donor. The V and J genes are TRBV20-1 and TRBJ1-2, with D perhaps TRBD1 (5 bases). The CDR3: CSAPPGHRKKANYGYTF. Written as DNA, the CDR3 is TGCAGTGCTCCCCCTGGACATCGGAAAAAGGCTAACTATGGCTACACCTTC.